The present entry profiles one TCR beta chain with its context. Its antigen remains unknown. This sample was included in a study of radiation and T cells in renal cell carcinoma. About the research overall: Nephrectomy followed 15 Gy stereotactic body radiation by 4 weeks.

Study observations and caveats: In blood, top tumor clones expanded by 2 weeks, shrinking by 4. Baseline intratumoral clonotype presence is unknown without pretreatment biopsies.

With V trimmed by 4 bases and J by 5 bases, 6 bases remained unmatched. The CDR3 spans 14 residues. From germline, CDR1 is SGHTA and CDR2 FQGNSA. This sample's time point: blood 2 weeks post-SBRT. Treatment specified: 15 Gy SBRT to primary tumor, nephrectomy 4 weeks later. The repertoire was sequenced with immunoSEQ multiplex PCR; TCRdb's copy has only in-frame clones and lacks some. Among more than 75,000 clones listed, 80% to 90% were seen once. The sequences come from blood, collected from a patient whose treatment included radiotherapy and nephrectomy. This clonotype originated in a woman between 50 and 59 years old with renal cell carcinoma. The chain joins TRBV7-2 to TRBJ2-3; TRBD1 agrees at 7 bases. CDR3 nucleotides: TGTGCCAGCAGCTCATCAACAGGGGTAGATACGCAGTATTTT. Its translation is CASSSSTGVDTQYF.